The TCR beta chain under discussion was sequenced for a study of tumor and adjacent non-tumor tissue in lung cancer. Study-wide points: Significantly higher TCR diversity was found in tumor than normal lung. In normal lung, the top 100 clones were significantly more dominant than in tumor.

The CDR3 consists of 17 residues. CDR1 is SGHDT, CDR2 YYEEEE, per germline. The trim removed 4 bases at V and 3 bases at J, leaving 12 bases unmatched. RNA was extracted from bulk tissue without any cell sorting. This non-tumor lung sample came from over 3 cm beyond the tumor edge. Between August and November 2014, newly diagnosed, chemotherapy-naive lung cancer patients underwent thoracic surgery in China. The library came from three nested PCR rounds adapted from ARM-PCR protocols. TCRdb used MiXCR to reprocess the multiplex PCR reads, holding one entry per CDR3 protein. In the table there are tens of thousands of distinct CDR3 sequences, roughly 62% of which are singletons. A word on this clonotype: Its antigen is undetermined. With a much larger clone just one base away, this may be a read error.

This sequence originates from a woman in her thirties or forties with non-small cell lung cancer. J is TRBJ2-1 and V is TRBV5-6; 8 nucleotides line up with TRBD2. Sequencing input: distant non-tumor lung tissue. The CDR3, as DNA: TGTGCCAGCAGCACGCAAATGCGGGGGGCCGGCTACAATGAGCAGTTCTTC. The encoded protein is CASSTQMRGAGYNEQFF.